Given below is one TCR beta chain in context. Antigen: not known. The cDNA of both the TCRalpha and TCRbeta chains was subjected to two nested PCRs of approximately 16 and 9 cycles. TCRdb reanalyzed the 5' RACE reads and collapses them to one entry per CDR3 protein, without DNA. In all, the sample yields about 420,000 distinct CDR3 sequences. The record originates from a study of monozygotic twins with inflammatory bowel disease. Findings of the study overall: Healthy co-twins, by inverse Simpson, had higher TCRbeta diversity than their siblings with IBD. Especially where disease activity was present, IBD patients had fewer clonotypes in common with others than healthy twins did.

The germline gives CDR1 DFQATT, CDR2 SNEGSKA (reference sequence). The CDR3 totals 11 residues. The specimen was blood. The clonotype comes from a human donor with ulcerative colitis or Crohn's disease, or a healthy co-twin of an affected twin (not recorded which). V usage is TRBV20-1 and J usage is TRBJ1-3. Here the CDR3 reads CSAYSGNTIYF.